This TCR beta chain was sequenced in a study of CXCR3-negative and CXCR3-positive naive CD8 T cells. The TRB libraries of cDNA were built by UMI-labeled 5' RACE. TCRdb re-analyzed the 5' RACE reads; it lists each CDR3 protein once, without DNA. The sample table includes approximately 65,000 distinct CDR3 sequences. Worth noting for this clonotype: Its specificity is not known.

Study-wide results and limits: CXCR3-negative naive cells had less hydrophobic TRB CDR3s than did CXCR3-positive naive cells. Whereas both naive subsets had comparably high diversity, memory CD8+ cells had much lower diversity. TCR interaction strength was inferred from TRB CDR3 physicochemistry, as CD5 matched across naive subsets. Naive CXCR3-negative cells resembled naive CXCR3-positive cells in TRBV-TRBJ usage; memory cells differed.

CDR3 size: 13 residues. Germline CDR1 is LNHDA and CDR2 is SQIVND (reference sequence). Sequencing was done on a sample of naive CXCR3+ CD8+ T cells from blood. Subset given: CD45RO-CCR7+CD27+CD95- naive CD8+ T cells expressing CXCR3 (TNR3+). The origin of this receptor is a human donor in good health. Some clones in this sample may be carry-over from other donors' samples. V is TRBV19 and J is TRBJ1-1; with no DNA, the TCRdb D assignment of TRBD1 cannot be verified. CDR3 residues: CASSAQGSTEAFF.